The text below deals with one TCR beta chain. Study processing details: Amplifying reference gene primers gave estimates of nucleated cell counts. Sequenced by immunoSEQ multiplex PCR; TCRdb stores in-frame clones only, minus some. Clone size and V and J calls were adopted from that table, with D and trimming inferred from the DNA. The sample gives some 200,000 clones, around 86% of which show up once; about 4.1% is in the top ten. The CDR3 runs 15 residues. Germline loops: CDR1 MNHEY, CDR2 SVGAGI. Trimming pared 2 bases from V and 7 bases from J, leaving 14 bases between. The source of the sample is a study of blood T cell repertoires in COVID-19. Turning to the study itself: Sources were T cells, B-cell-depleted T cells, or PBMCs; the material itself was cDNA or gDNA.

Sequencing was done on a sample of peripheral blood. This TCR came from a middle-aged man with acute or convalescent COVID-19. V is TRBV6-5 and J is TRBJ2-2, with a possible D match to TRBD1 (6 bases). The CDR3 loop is CASSYGQGINGELFF. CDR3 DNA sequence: TGTGCCAGCAGTTACGGGCAGGGGATTAACGGGGAGCTGTTTTTT.